This record concerns one T cell receptor beta chain sequence. This clone came up a few times. Its antigen is not yet known. Base qualities are not recorded, but no much larger clone differs from it by a single base. The entire amount of isolated RNA was reverse transcribed using the High Capacity cDNA Reverse Transcription Kit, so the sequenced TCRB transcripts were expressed ones. Deep immunoSEQ sequencing was performed on naive, central memory and regulatory T cell samples, with an average of roughly 3.6 million total reads per sample. Sorted cells were lysed in RLT buffer and RNA was extracted with DNase-treated RNeasy Micro or Mini kits, depending on cell number. To prevent cross-contamination, each cell subset was processed individually, whereas patient and healthy donor samples were processed jointly. The immunoSEQ multiplex PCR was used to amplify TCRB sequences from cDNA, generating 87-bp fragments that spanned the CDR3 region. The amplicons were sequenced using the Illumina HiSeq platform. The original pipeline was this. PCR bias was corrected computationally using synthetic template baselines, and reads within Hamming distance 2 were collapsed, with unmergeable singletons discarded. By aligning reads against IMGT, V, D and J genes, CDR3 length, and insertions or deletions at six rearrangement sites were assigned. Clonotype counts were normalized to sorted cell number within each subset before computing true diversity and Gini coefficients with the tcR R package. The overlap coefficient, calculated on TCRB nucleotide sequences, was used to measure repertoire sharing. TCRdb holds this immuneACCESS table with in-frame rearrangements only. Some clones are missing; in checked studies, unresolved V genes explain under half, and the rest has no known cause. From that table come the V and J calls and clone size; the DNA was used to work out D and trimming. The sample includes more than 100,000 clones, with about a sixth observed a single time. About 2.1% of the sample rests with the top ten.

This sample was included in a study of beta chain features in type 1 diabetes (dated 2018 in TCRdb). Looking at the study overall: No differences in mean age, gender distribution, total cell number or subset yield were found between patients and healthy donors. A total of roughly 98,000,000 sorted cells were examined across all samples, and RNA yield correlated strongly with the number of cells per subset. The study compared the TCRB repertoires of sorted circulating CD4+ T cell subsets in recently diagnosed type 1 diabetes patients with those in matched healthy donors. Naive and central memory subsets were obtained from all 30 or so donors, but regulatory and stem cell-like memory subsets were isolated from only 8 patients and 8 healthy donors.

Each donor gave one peripheral blood draw, averaging roughly 120 mL, which was collected into heparinised tubes. A BD FACSAria II was used to sort naive, central memory, regulatory and stem cell-like memory CD4+ T cells with a panel that included CD45RO, CCR7, CD25, CD127, CD95 and CD27. All sorted populations exceeded 98% purity. Right away, PBMCs were isolated by Lymphoprep density gradient centrifugation and were stained directly, with no culture step. To minimize batch effects, samples were stained and sorted in pairs, one healthy donor with one patient per experiment. V was cut back by 2 bases and J by 1 base, leaving a gap of 8 bases between them. The germline V gene (reference sequence) supplies CDR1 GTSNPN and CDR2 SVGIG. The CDR3 runs 13 amino acids, cysteine and phenylalanine included. Here the CDR3 DNA is all that survives: 39 bases in frame from base 1. General study outcomes and caveats: Naive, central memory and regulatory TCRB repertoires appeared to be more alike among patients than among healthy donors. Because cDNA rather than genomic DNA was sequenced, highly expressing activated cells could have been over-represented, although no difference in activation and CD3 levels was found between groups. Because the HLA sub-analyses included only small numbers of individuals, any influence of HLA type on TCRB rearrangement was left unresolved. In all four CD4+ subsets, TCRB CDR3 length was moderately but significantly shorter in type 1 diabetes patients. Patients with type 1 diabetes made fewer insertions and deleted more nucleotides at VDJ recombination sites, implying thymic rearrangement abnormalities. Shorter templates might be favored by PCR, yet because patient and control samples were amplified and corrected together, any such skew would affect both groups equally.

The sequence is built from TRBV30 and TRBJ1-2; the D segment could be TRBD1, given 5 matching bases. The sequence was obtained from a man under 40 with type 1 diabetes. Sequencing was performed on central memory CD4+ T cells from blood. The CDR3 protein is CAWSRGVNYGYTF. The sequence in DNA is TGTGCCTGGAGTCGGGGGGTTAACTATGGCTACACCTTC.